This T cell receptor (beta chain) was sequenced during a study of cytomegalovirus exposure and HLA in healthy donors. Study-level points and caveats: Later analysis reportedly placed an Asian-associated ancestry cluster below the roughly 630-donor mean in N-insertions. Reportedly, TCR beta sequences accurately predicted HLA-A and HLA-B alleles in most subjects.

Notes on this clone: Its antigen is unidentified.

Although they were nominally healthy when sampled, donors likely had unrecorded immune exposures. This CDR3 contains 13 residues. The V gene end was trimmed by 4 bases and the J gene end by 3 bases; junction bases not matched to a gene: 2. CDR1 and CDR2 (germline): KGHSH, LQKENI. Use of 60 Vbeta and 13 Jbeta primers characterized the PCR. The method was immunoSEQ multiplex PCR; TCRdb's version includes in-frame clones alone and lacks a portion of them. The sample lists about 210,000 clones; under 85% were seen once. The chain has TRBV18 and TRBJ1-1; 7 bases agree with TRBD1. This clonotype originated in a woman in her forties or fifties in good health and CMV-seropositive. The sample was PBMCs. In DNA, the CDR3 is TGTGCCAGCTCACTTACAGGGGACACTGAAGCTTTCTTT. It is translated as CASSLTGDTEAFF.